The source of this TCR beta chain is a study of blood T cell repertoires in COVID-19. This CDR3 region has 15 residues. Per the germline V gene, CDR1 is GTSNPN and CDR2 is SVGIG (reference sequence). The V gene end was trimmed by 5 bases and the J gene end by 2 bases; junction bases not matched to a gene: 9. This clone came up once. TCRdb keeps only in-frame clones here, not all; method: immunoSEQ multiplex PCR. The sample yields about 220,000 clones, nearly 90% seen once. This rearrangement joins TRBV30 to TRBJ1-3; TRBD1 agrees at 7 bases. The clonotype was recovered from a man aged 25 to 40 who had been exposed to COVID-19. Source material: PBMCs or T cells enriched from blood (not recorded which). The CDR3 loop reads CAWEDGTVAGNTIYF. For the CDR3, the DNA is TGTGCCTGGGAAGACGGGACAGTCGCTGGAAACACCATATATTTT.